This TCR beta chain was documented in a study of spatial heterogeneity in lung cancer. About the research overall: PBMC collected at follow-up were sequenced when available, a median of around two years after resection.

Whole-study results and caveats: The study found ubiquitous expanded tumor TCRs in blood more at resection than follow-up.

Time point denoted: blood at routine non-recurrence follow-up after resection. Whole RNA, isolated from tumor, nontumor lung or frozen PBMC, was sequenced without prior sorting. Every molecule of TCR cDNA had its own unique molecular identifier. Using its own MiXCR run on the 5' RACE reads, TCRdb lists one record per CDR3 protein. The sample holds more than 95,000 distinct CDR3 sequences, less than 15% seen once. This clonotype has a handful of counts. What it binds is not known. V was clipped by 1 base and J by 7 bases; unmatched bases: 10. CDR3 size: 17 residues. CDR1 and CDR2 (germline): SGHTA, FQGNSA.

The sample was PBMCs, taken at follow-up. This chain connects TRBV7-2 to TRBJ2-1, with 10 bases matching TRBD2. This clonotype originated in a male donor with early-stage non-small cell lung cancer. CDR3 in DNA: TGTGCCAGCAGCTTAGTTTCAACAGCGGGGGGGCGGAATGAGCAGTTCTTC. Its translation is CASSLVSTAGGRNEQFF.